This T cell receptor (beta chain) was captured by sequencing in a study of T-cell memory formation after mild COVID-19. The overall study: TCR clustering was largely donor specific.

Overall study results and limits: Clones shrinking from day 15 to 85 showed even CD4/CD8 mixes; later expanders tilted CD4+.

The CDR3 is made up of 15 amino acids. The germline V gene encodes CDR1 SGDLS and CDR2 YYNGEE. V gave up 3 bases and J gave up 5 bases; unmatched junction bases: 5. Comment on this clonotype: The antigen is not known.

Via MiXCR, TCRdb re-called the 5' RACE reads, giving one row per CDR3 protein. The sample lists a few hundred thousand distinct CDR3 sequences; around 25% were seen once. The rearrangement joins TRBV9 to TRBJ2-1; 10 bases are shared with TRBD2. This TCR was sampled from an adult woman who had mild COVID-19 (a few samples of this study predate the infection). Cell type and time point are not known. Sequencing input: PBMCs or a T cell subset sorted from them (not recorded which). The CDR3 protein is CASSGRAGGNNEQFF. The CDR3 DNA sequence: TGTGCCAGCAGCGGACGAGCGGGAGGGAACAATGAGCAGTTCTTC.